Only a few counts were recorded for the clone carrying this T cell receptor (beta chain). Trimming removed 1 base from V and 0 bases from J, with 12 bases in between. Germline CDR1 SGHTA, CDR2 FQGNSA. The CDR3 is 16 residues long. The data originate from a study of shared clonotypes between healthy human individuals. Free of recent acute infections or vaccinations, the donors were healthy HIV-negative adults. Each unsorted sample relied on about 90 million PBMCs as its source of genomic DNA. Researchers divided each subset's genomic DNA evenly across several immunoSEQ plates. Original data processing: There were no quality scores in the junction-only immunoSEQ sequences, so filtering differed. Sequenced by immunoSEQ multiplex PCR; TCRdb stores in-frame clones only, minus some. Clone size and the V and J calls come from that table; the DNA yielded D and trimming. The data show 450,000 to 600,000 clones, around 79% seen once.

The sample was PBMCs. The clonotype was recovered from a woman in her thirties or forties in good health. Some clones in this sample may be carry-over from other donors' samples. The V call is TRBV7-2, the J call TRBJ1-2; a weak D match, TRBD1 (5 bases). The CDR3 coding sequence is TGTGCCAGCAGCTTAGTAACAGGAAGGGCTAACTATGGCTACACCTTC. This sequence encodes CASSLVTGRANYGYTF. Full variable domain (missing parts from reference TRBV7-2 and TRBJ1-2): GAGVSQSPSNKVTEKGKDVELRCDPISGHTALYWYRQSLGQGLEFLIYFQGNSAPDKSGLPSDRFSAERTGGSVSTLTIQRTQQEDSAVYLCASSLVTGRANYGYTFGSGTRLTVV.